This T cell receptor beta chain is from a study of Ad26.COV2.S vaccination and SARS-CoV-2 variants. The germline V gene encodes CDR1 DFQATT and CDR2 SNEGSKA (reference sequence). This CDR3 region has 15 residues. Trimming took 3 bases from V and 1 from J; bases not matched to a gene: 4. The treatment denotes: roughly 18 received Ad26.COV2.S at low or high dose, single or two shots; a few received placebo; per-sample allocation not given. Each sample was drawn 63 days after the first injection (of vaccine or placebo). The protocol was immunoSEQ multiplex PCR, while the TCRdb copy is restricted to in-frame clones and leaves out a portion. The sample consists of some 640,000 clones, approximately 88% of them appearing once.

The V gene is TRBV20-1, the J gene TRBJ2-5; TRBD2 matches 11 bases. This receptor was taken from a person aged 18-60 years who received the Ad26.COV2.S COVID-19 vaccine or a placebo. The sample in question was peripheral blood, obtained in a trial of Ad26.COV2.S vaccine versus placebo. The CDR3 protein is CSASLAGGAQETQYF. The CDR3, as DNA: TGCAGTGCTAGTCTAGCGGGAGGAGCCCAAGAGACCCAGTACTTC.